Shown below are 21 T cell receptor beta chains from a single sample sequenced in a study of CD8+ T cells in alopecia areata. For 4 to 6 patients, CD4+ cells were sorted into CD25+CD127- cells. Once RNA had been extracted, it was reverse transcribed into cDNA to act as the sequencing template. Clones were read by immunoSEQ multiplex PCR, and TCRdb kept only the in-frame ones, dropping some. This sample has some 20,000 clones, with more than 60% found just once. The sequencing input was CD4+ Tregs sorted from blood. The receptor set was obtained from a human donor with alopecia areata.

This clone was observed a handful of times. The rearrangement links TRBV28 to TRBJ1-5; perhaps TRBD1 as D (5 bases). The length of the CDR3 is 16 residues. The V gene lost 5 bases and the J gene lost 2 bases, with 16 bases spanning the gap. Germline V gene sequence: CDR1 MDHEN, CDR2 SYDVKM. The CDR3: CASSNSQPGGNQPQHF. DNA of the CDR3: TGTGCCAGCAGTAACAGCCAACCGGGGGGCAATCAGCCCCAGCATTTT.

The chain has TRBV5-5 and TRBJ2-3, with 8 bases aligning to TRBD1. Losses at the gene ends were 4 bases for V and 5 bases for J; bases not matched to a gene: 9. Germline-derived CDR1 and CDR2 are SGHKS and YYEKEE (reference sequence). The CDR3 spans 15 residues. The CDR3 DNA reads as TGTGCCAGCAGCCCGTGGACAGGGTTAGGAGATACGCAGTATTTT. It yields the protein CASSPWTGLGDTQYF. Full variable domain (remainder filled in from reference TRBV5-5 and TRBJ2-3): DAGVTQSPTHLIKTRGQQVTLRCSPISGHKSVSWYQQVLGQGPQFIFQYYEKEERGRGNFPDRFSARQFPNYSSELNVNALLLGDSALYLCASSPWTGLGDTQYFGPGTRLTVL.

V and J are TRBV14 and TRBJ2-1; D remains ambiguous. CDR1 is SGHDN and CDR2 is FVKESK in the germline V gene. The CDR3 contains 12 residues. V was trimmed by 4 bases and J by 8 bases, leaving 9 bases between them. CDR3 protein: CASSLVGYEQFF. In nucleotides, the CDR3 is TGTGCCAGCAGCCTGGTGGGGTATGAGCAGTTCTTC.

This clone was detected only a few times. The J gene is TRBJ2-3, the V gene TRBV7-2; D remains unclear. Trimming shortened V by 1 base and J by 4 bases, and 9 bases separated the two germline ends. The germline V gene has CDR1 SGHTA and CDR2 FQGNSA. This CDR3 contains 14 residues. CDR3 residues: CASSLGPPPDTQYF. The CDR3 DNA reads TGTGCCAGCAGCTTAGGACCCCCCCCAGATACGCAGTATTTT.

This clone was seen a handful of times. The gene calls are TRBV5-5 and TRBJ1-1; D perhaps matches TRBD1 (6 bases). In germline, CDR1 is SGHKS, CDR2 YYEKEE (reference sequence). The CDR3 totals 18 residues. Trimming cost V 1 base and J 0 bases, with 19 bases left between them. CDR3 loop: CASSLRILTGSMNTEAFF. CDR3 bases: TGTGCCAGCAGCTTGAGAATCCTTACAGGGTCTATGAACACTGAAGCTTTCTTT.

This clone was detected only a few times. The chain carries TRBV28 and TRBJ2-3; 7 nucleotides align to TRBD2. V dropped 3 bases and J dropped 5; count of bases not matched to a gene: 14. Germline loops: CDR1 MDHEN, CDR2 SYDVKM. The CDR3 has 17 amino acids. CDR3 in amino acids: CASSFRGRLGLRDTQYF. The DNA for the CDR3 is TGTGCCAGCAGTTTCCGCGGGAGATTAGGTCTGAGAGATACGCAGTATTTT.

This clone occurred once. The chain combines TRBV30 with TRBJ2-2, with D perhaps matching TRBD1 (5 bases). Germline V gene lookup returns CDR1 GTSNPN and CDR2 SVGIG (reference sequence). With 3 bases removed from V and 1 base from J, the gap between germline ends came to 9 bases. There are 14 residues in the CDR3. The DNA for the CDR3 is TGTGCCTGGAGAACCACAGGGAACACCGGGGAGCTGTTTTTT. Protein product: CAWRTTGNTGELFF.

This clone was seen a few times. The chain links TRBV2 to TRBJ2-5, with D maybe TRBD2 (5 bases). CDR1 SNHLY and CDR2 FYNNEI come from the germline V gene. The CDR3 extends over 14 amino acids. V lost 4 bases to trimming and J lost 5 bases, with 14 bases between them. The CDR3 nucleotides read TGTGCCAGCAGTGTTGGGAGCAATTCGGAGACCCAGTACTTC. As protein: CASSVGSNSETQYF.

The chain has TRBV5-1 and TRBJ2-5; the D is unclear. Trimming cost V 2 bases and J 2 bases, with 1 base left between them. CDR3 length equals 11 residues. Germline CDR1 is SGHRS and CDR2 is YFSETQ. CDR3 nucleotides: TGCGCCAGCAGCTTTCAAGAGACCCAGTACTTC. As protein: CASSFQETQYF.

The chain recombines TRBV28 with TRBJ2-3; 11 positions agree with TRBD2. V lost 6 bases, J lost 2 bases, and 4 bases stayed unmatched. Germline CDR1 and CDR2: MDHEN and SYDVKM. The CDR3 totals 15 residues. The CDR3 sequence: CASSLTSGDTDTQYF. The DNA of the CDR3 is TGTGCCAGCAGCCTGACTAGCGGGGACACAGATACGCAGTATTTT. Variable domain in full (rest from reference TRBV28 and TRBJ2-3): DVKVTQSSRYLVKRTGEKVFLECVQDMDHENMFWYRQDPGLGLRLIYFSYDVKMKEKGDIPEGYSVSREKKERFSLILESASTNQTSMYLCASSLTSGDTDTQYFGPGTRLTVL.

This chain uses TRBV25-1 with TRBJ1-5; tentatively, D is TRBD1 (5 bases). The CDR3 has 15 residues. Germline-derived CDR1 and CDR2 are MGHDK and SYGVNS. The V gene lost 4 bases and the J gene lost 0 bases, with 10 bases spanning the gap. DNA of the CDR3: TGTGCCAGCAGTGCCCAGGGATATAGCAATCAGCCCCAGCATTTT. Protein: CASSAQGYSNQPQHF.

The sample holds a few counts of this clone. The chain couples TRBV28 to TRBJ1-2, with D possibly being TRBD1 (6 bases). CDR1 and CDR2 (germline): MDHEN, SYDVKM. V was shortened by 7 bases and J by 7 bases, with 19 bases between the two germline ends. This CDR3 contains 14 residues. DNA for the CDR3: TGTGCCAGCACCACTGGTTGGACAGTGGTTGGCTACACCTTC. Its protein product is CASTTGWTVVGYTF.

This chain uses TRBV6-6 with TRBJ2-7; 7 bases are a match to TRBD1. In germline, CDR1 is MNHNY, CDR2 SVGAGI (reference sequence). The length of the CDR3 is 11 residues. V lost 7 bases, J lost 6 bases, and 3 bases stayed unmatched. DNA for the CDR3: TGTGCCAGCAATAGGGGGCGCGAGCAGTACTTC. Amino acid sequence: CASNRGREQYF.

This clone occurred a few times. The chain links TRBV29-1 to TRBJ2-1; no clear D gene. There are 10 residues in the CDR3. V lost 4 bases, J lost 5 bases, and 3 bases lay in between. Germline-derived CDR1 and CDR2 are SQVTM and ANQGSEA. The CDR3 sequence: CSVAHNEQFF. CDR3 nucleotide sequence: TGCAGCGTTGCTCACAATGAGCAGTTCTTC.

The J gene is TRBJ2-5, the V gene TRBV5-1; 11 nucleotides line up with TRBD2. CDR3 length: 15 residues. Unmatched junction bases numbered 0, after V lost 0 bases and J lost 2 bases. CDR1 is SGHRS and CDR2 is YFSETQ in the germline V gene. The CDR3 nucleotides read TGCGCCAGCAGCTTGGTAGCGGGGGGGCAAGAGACCCAGTACTTC. Its protein product is CASSLVAGGQETQYF.

This chain uses TRBV6-1 with TRBJ2-5; TRBD2 is a possible D gene (5 bases). V was pared by 7 bases and J by 5 bases, with 11 bases between. The CDR3 is 12 residues long. Germline V gives CDR1 MNHNS, CDR2 SASEGT. CDR3: CASTRLRETQYF. The CDR3 nucleotides are TGTGCCAGCACAAGACTACGGGAGACCCAGTACTTC.

The chain recombines TRBV7-8 with TRBJ1-1; D uncertain. This CDR3 is 13 amino acids long. Trimming pared 4 bases from V and 5 bases from J, leaving 11 bases between. In germline, CDR1 is SGHVS, CDR2 FQNEAQ. The CDR3 sequence is CASSSGGGTEAFF. The CDR3 DNA reads TGTGCCAGCAGCTCGGGTGGAGGGACTGAAGCTTTCTTT.

This clone was detected only a few times. J is TRBJ1-1 and V is TRBV11-2; the D gene is possibly TRBD1 (5 bases). Trimming cost V 5 bases and J 1 base, with 11 bases left between them. The germline gives CDR1 SGHAT, CDR2 FQNNGV. The CDR3 has 14 amino acids. In nucleotides, the CDR3 is TGTGCCAGCAGCCCCTGGGGGGAGAACACTGAAGCTTTCTTT. Translated: CASSPWGENTEAFF. Based on the CDR3 plus reference TRBV11-2 and TRBJ1-1, the full variable domain is EAGVAQSPRYKIIEKRQSVAFWCNPISGHATLYWYQQILGQGPKLLIQFQNNGVVDDSQLPKDRFSAERLKGVDSTLKIQPAKLEDSAVYLCASSPWGENTEAFFGQGTRLTVV.

V and J are TRBV28 and TRBJ2-7; tentative D call: TRBD1 (5 bases). Trimming took off 4 bases at V and 3 bases at J, with 16 bases between the two ends. Germline V gives CDR1 MDHEN, CDR2 SYDVKM. The CDR3 length is 15 residues. The CDR3 is CASSWHAGQGYEQYF. CDR3 nucleotide sequence: TGTGCCAGCAGTTGGCATGCTGGGCAGGGCTACGAGCAGTACTTC.

This clone has only a few counts. The chain has TRBV7-6 and TRBJ2-7, with D unclear. Germline V gene sequence: CDR1 SGHVS, CDR2 FNYEAQ. This CDR3 contains 13 residues. V lost 5 bases, J lost 5 bases, and 13 bases lay in between. DNA of the CDR3: TGTGCCAGCAGCCAGAGCGTTTCCGACGAGCAGTACTTC. This codes for CASSQSVSDEQYF.

The chain uses TRBV2 and TRBJ2-5, with TRBD1 matching over 12 bases. Germline V gene sequence: CDR1 SNHLY, CDR2 FYNNEI. The trim removed 8 bases at V and 5 bases at J, leaving 3 bases unmatched. The CDR3 is 13 residues long. CDR3 DNA: TGTGCCAGCCGGGACAGGGGGCGCGAGACCCAGTACTTC. Translating gives CASRDRGRETQYF.